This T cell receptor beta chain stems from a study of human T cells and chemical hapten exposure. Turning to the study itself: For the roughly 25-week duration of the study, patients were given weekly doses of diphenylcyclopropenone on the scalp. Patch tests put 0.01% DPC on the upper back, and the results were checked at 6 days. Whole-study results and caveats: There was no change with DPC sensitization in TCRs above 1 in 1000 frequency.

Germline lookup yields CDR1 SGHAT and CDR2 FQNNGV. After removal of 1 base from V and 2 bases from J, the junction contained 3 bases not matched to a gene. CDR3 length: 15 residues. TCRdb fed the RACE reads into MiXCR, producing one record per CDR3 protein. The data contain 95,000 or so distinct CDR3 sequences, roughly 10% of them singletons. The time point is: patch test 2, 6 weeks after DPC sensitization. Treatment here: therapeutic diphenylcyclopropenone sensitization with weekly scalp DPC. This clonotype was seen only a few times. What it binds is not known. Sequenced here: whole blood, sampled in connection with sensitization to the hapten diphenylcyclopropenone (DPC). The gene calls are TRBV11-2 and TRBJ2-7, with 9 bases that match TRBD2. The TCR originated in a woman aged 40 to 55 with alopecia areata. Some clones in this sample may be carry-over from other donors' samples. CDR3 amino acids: CASSLGRGGPYEQYF. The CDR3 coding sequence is TGTGCCAGCAGCTTAGGGCGGGGGGGCCCCTACGAGCAGTACTTC.